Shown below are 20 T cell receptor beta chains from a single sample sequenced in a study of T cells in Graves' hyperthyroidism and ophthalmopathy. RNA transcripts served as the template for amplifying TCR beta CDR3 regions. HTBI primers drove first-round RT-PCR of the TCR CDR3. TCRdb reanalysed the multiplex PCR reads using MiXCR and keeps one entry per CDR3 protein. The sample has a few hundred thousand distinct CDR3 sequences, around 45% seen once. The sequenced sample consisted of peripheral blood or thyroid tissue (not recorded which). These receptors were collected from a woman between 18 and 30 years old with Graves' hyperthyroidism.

The CDR3, as DNA: TGTGCCAGCAGGACGACAGGGGGCACCCACGAGCAGTACTTC. This sequence encodes CASRTTGGTHEQYF. The chain has TRBV2 and TRBJ2-7; 10 positions agree with TRBD1. The V and J ends lost 6 bases and 5 bases, in that order; junction bases with no gene match: 7. Germline V CDR1 and CDR2: SNHLY, FYNNEI. The CDR3 spans 14 residues.

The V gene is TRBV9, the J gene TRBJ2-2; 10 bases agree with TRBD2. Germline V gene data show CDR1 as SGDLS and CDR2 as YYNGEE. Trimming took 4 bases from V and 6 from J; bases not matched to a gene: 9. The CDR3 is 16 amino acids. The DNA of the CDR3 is TGTGCCAGCAGCCCCCCTAGCGGGAGAAGTGCCGGGGAGCTGTTTTTT. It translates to CASSPPSGRSAGELFF.

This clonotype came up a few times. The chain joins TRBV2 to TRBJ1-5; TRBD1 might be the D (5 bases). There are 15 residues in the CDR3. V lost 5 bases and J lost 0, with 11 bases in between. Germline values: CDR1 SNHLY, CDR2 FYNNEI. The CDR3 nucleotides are TGTGCCAGCAGTTTCGCTGGACATAGCAATCAGCCCCAGCATTTT. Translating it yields CASSFAGHSNQPQHF.

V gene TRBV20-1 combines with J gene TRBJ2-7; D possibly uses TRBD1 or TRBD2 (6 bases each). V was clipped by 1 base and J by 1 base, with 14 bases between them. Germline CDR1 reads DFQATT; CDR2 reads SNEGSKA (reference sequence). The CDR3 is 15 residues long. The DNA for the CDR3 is TGCAGTGCTAGAGGTTCGGGGGCGCGTTCCTACGAGCAGTACTTC. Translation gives CSARGSGARSYEQYF.

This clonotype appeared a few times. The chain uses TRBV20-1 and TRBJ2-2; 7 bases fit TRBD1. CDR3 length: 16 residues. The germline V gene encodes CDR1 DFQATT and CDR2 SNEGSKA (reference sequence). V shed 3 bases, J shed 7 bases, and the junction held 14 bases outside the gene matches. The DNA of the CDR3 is TGCAGTGCTAGGTTATCGGGACAGCTACAGGGCGGGGAGCTGTTTTTT. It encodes CSARLSGQLQGGELFF.

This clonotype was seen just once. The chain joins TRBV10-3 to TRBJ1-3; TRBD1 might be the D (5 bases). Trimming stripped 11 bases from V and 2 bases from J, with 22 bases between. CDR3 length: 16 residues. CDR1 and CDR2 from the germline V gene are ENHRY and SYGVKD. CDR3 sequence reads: CAWSPLRGSTGNTIYF. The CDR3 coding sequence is TGTGCCTGGAGCCCGCTCCGGGGGAGCACTGGAAACACCATATATTTT.

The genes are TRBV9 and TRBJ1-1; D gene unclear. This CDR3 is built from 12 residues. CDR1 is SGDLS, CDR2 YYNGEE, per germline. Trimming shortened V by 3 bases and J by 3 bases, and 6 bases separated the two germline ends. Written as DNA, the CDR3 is TGTGCCAGCAGCGCTTGGGACACTGAAGCTTTCTTT. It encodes CASSAWDTEAFF.

The CDR3 nucleotides are TGTGCCAGCAGTTACTCGATTGGCCCTCGCTGGAGACCTGAAGCTTTCTTT. It codes for CASSYSIGPRWRPEAFF. The chain joins TRBV19 to TRBJ1-1, with D hard to call. V shed 9 bases and J shed 6 bases, with 29 bases lying between them. Germline loops: CDR1 LNHDA, CDR2 SQIVND (reference sequence). The CDR3 is 17 residues long. The whole variable domain, remainder taken from reference TRBV19 and TRBJ1-1, is DGGITQSPKYLFRKEGQNVTLSCEQNLNHDAMYWYRQDPGQGLRLIYYSQIVNDFQKGDIAEGYSVSREKKESFPLTVTSAQKNPTAFYLCASSYSIGPRWRPEAFFGQGTRLTVV.

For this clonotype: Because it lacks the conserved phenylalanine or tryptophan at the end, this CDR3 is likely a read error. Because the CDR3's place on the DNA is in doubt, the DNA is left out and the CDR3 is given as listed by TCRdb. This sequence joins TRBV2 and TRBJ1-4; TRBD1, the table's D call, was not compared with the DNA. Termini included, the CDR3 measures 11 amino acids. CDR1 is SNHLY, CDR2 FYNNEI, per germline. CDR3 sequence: CASSPTGTANY.

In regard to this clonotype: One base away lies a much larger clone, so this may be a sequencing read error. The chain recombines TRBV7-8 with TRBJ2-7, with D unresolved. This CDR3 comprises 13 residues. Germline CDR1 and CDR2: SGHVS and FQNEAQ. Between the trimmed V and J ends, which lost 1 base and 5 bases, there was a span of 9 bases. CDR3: CASSLVTLDEQYF. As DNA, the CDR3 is TGTGCCAGCAGCTTAGTTACGCTTGACGAGCAGTACTTC. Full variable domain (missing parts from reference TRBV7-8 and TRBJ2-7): GAGVSQSPRYKVAKRGQDVALRCDPISGHVSLFWYQQALGQGPEFLTYFQNEAQLDKSGLPSDRFFAERPEGSVSTLKIQRTQQEDSAVYLCASSLVTLDEQYFGPGTRLTVT.

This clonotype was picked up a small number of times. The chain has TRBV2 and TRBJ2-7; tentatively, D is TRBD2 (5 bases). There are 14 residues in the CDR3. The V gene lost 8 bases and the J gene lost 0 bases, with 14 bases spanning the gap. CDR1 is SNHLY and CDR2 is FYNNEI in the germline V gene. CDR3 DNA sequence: TGTGCCAGCGGAACGGCGGCGGGCTCCTACGAGCAGTACTTC. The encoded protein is CASGTAAGSYEQYF. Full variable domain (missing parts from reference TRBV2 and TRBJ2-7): EPEVTQTPSHQVTQMGQEVILRCVPISNHLYFYWYRQILGQKVEFLVSFYNNEISEKSEIFDDQFSVERPDGSNFTLKIRSTKLEDSAMYFCASGTAAGSYEQYFGPGTRLTVT.

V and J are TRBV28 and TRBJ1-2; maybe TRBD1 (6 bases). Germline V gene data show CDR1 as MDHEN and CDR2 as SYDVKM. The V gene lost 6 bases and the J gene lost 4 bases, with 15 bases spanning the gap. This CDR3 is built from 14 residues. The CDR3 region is CASRTTGNFYGYTF. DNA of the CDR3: TGTGCCAGCAGGACTACAGGGAACTTCTATGGCTACACCTTC.

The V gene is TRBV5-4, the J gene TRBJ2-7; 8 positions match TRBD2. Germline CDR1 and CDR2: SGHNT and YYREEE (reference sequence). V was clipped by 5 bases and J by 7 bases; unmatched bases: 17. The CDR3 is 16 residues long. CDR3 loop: CASSPGTRVNTGEQYF. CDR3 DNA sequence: TGTGCCAGCAGTCCCGGGACTAGGGTGAACACCGGGGAGCAGTACTTC.

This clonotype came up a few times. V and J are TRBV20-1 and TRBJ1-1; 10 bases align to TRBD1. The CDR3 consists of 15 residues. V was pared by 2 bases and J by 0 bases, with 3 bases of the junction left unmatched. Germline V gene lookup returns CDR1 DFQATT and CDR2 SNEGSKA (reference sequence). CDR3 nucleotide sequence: TGCAGTGCTAGATCAGGGACAGGGGTGAACACTGAAGCTTTCTTT. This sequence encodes CSARSGTGVNTEAFF.

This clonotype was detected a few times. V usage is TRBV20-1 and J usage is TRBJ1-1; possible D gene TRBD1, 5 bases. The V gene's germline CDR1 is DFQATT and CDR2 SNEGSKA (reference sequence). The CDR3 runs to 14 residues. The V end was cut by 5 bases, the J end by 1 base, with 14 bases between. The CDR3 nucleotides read TGCAGTGCTTCCCGGGACGCCAAGAACACTGAAGCTTTCTTT. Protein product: CSASRDAKNTEAFF.

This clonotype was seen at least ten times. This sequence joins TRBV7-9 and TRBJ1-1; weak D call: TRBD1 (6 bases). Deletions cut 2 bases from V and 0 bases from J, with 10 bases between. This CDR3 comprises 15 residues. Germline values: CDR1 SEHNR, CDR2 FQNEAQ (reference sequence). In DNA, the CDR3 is TGTGCCAGCAGCTTACCACAGGGCTTGAACACTGAAGCTTTCTTT. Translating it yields CASSLPQGLNTEAFF.

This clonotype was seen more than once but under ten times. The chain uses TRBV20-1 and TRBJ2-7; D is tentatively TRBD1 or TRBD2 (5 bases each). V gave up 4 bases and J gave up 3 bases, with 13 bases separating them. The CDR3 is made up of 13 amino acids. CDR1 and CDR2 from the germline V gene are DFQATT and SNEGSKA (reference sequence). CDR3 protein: CSATTGTSYEQYF. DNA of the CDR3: TGCAGTGCTACCACGGGGACGAGCTACGAGCAGTACTTC.

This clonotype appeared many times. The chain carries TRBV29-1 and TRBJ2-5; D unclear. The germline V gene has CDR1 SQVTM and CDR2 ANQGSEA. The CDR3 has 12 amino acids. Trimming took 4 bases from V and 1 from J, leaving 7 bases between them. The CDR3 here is CSVAELQETQYF. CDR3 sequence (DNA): TGCAGCGTTGCGGAGCTCCAAGAGACCCAGTACTTC.

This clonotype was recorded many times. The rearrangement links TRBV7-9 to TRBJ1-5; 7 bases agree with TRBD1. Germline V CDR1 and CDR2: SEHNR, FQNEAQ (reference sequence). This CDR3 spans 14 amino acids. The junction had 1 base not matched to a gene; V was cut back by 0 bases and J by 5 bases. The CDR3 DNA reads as TGTGCCAGCAGCTTAGCGGGACAGCATCAGCCCCAGCATTTT. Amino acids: CASSLAGQHQPQHF.

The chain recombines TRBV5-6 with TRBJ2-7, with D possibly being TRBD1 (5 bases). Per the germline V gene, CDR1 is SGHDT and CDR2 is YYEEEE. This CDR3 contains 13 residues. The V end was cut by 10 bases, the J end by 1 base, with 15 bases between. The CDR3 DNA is TGTGCCTGGACCCCAGACAGTTCCTACGAGCAGTACTTC. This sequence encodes CAWTPDSSYEQYF.